One sample yielded the 3 T cell receptor beta chains listed below, sequenced in a study of blood T cells in healthy people across ages. Together with a sample-barcoded 5' primer, a J-beta primer mix was included in a second PCR lasting about 7 to 12 cycles. A single record per CDR3 protein comes from TCRdb applying MiXCR to the 5' RACE reads. Counted here are 600,000 to 650,000 distinct CDR3 sequences, approximately 59% occurring once; the ten biggest clones make up over 30%. Sequences were obtained from blood. These receptors were collected from a man between 60 and 75 years old in good health.

The chain joins TRBV12-3 or TRBV12-4 to TRBJ1-2, with 10 positions matching TRBD1. Germline trimming cut 6 bases from V and 7 bases from J; bases unmatched to any gene: 8. The CDR3 is 14 residues long. The CDR3 spells CASSPRQGAGGYTF. CDR3 DNA sequence: TGTGCCAGCAGCCCACGACAGGGGGCGGGTGGCTACACCTTC.

Comment on this clonotype: The junction departs from the called germline gene at one end, perhaps through a read error. The genes are TRBV20-1 and TRBJ1-5, with D possibly being TRBD1 (6 bases). Germline V gives CDR1 DFQATT, CDR2 SNEGSKA (reference sequence). This CDR3 region has 17 residues. In DNA, the CDR3 is TGCAGTGTTAGAAAGGGGGGAGGGGGGGTGAACAATCAGCCCCAGCATTTT. Protein sequence: CSVRKGGGGVNNQPQHF.

The J gene is TRBJ2-1, the V gene TRBV24-1, with 12 bases that match TRBD1. The CDR3 is 16 residues long. The trim removed 3 bases at V and 13 bases at J, leaving 12 bases unmatched. Germline V lookup: CDR1 KGHDR, CDR2 SFDVKD. The CDR3 protein is CATSDGTGGYGETQFF. CDR3 coding DNA: TGTGCCACCAGTGATGGGACAGGGGGCTACGGAGAGACCCAGTTCTTC.